This T cell receptor beta chain was sequenced for a study of blood T cell repertoires in COVID-19. Study in general: Samples taken during acute and convalescent COVID-19 were collected in the United States, Italy and Spain. PBMCs, B-cell-depleted T cells, or T cells were the source of the cDNA or gDNA that made up the material.

The V and J ends lost 2 bases and 5 bases, in that order; junction bases with no gene match: 7. This CDR3 spans 17 amino acids. CDR1 and CDR2 (germline): MNHNS, SASEGT. Authors' analysis steps: Amplified reference gene primers provided the basis for estimating nucleated cell counts. Assay used: immunoSEQ multiplex PCR; TCRdb lists only in-frame clones, some missing. The V and J calls and clone size are taken from that table; D and trimming were inferred from the DNA. The sample yields fewer than 250,000 clones, approximately 86% seen once. Sequencing was carried out using peripheral blood. The chain joins TRBV6-1 to TRBJ2-4; TRBD2 matches 12 bases. This clonotype was obtained from a woman between 55 and 75 years old with active or convalescent COVID-19. CDR3 nucleotide sequence: TGTGCCAGCAGTGAAACTAGCGGGAGGCCGCAACAAAACATTCAGTACTTC. Translating it yields CASSETSGRPQQNIQYF.